This T cell receptor beta chain was observed in a study of CD8 T cells in Susac syndrome. Each multiple sclerosis control was a treatment-naive patient with relapsing-remitting disease that was either stable or active. Negative magnetic isolation gave CD8+ and CD4+ cells; FACS enriched CD8+ TEMRA. An amount of RNA that ranged from roughly 0.45 to 1 ug was reverse transcribed with random hexamers. TCR beta CDR3 was amplified by immunoSEQ covering 54 Vbeta and 13 Jbeta. In TCRdb, the immunoSEQ multiplex PCR reads were re-called with MiXCR into one record per CDR3 protein. The sample includes 150,000 to 200,000 distinct CDR3 sequences, 94% seen only once; the top ten take 0.075% to 0.095%. General study findings and limits: The study's TCR sequencing and HLA analysis covered a relatively small number of individuals, and the study acknowledged this.

As regards this clonotype: Its antigen remains unidentified.

The receptor's source is a human donor with multiple sclerosis. Sequencing was done on a sample of CD4+ T cells from PBMCs.

The CDR3 is CSVELVAGAGANVLTF. In DNA form, the CDR3 reads TGCAGCGTTGAGTTGGTAGCGGGAGCTGGGGCCAACGTCCTGACTTTC. This chain uses TRBV29-1 with TRBJ2-6; 9 bases match TRBD2. V trimming: 3 bases; J trimming: 2 bases; junction bases outside the gene matches: 5. The CDR3 is 16 amino acids. Looked up from germline, CDR1 is SQVTM and CDR2 is ANQGSEA. Full variable domain (missing parts from reference TRBV29-1 and TRBJ2-6): SAVISQKPSRDICQRGTSLTIQCQVDSQVTMMFWYRQQPGQSLTLIATANQGSEATYESGFVIDKFPISRPNLTFSTLTVSNMSPEDSSIYLCSVELVAGAGANVLTFGAGSRLTVL.